This TCR beta chain was captured in a study of cytomegalovirus exposure and HLA in healthy donors. Whole-study findings and limits: In vitro experiments confirmed that three CMV-associated chains were specific for CMV antigens.

Comment on this clone: As yet, its antigen is unknown.

Assay used: immunoSEQ multiplex PCR; TCRdb lists only in-frame clones, some missing. The data show 80,000 to 90,000 clones, with roughly 97% seen just once and around 0.78% held by the top ten. The CDR3 spans 14 residues. Trimming cost V 6 bases and J 8 bases, with 17 bases left between them. The V gene's germline CDR1 is MNHEY and CDR2 SVGAGI. The specimen sequenced was PBMCs. The TCR was taken from a man in his late teens or twenties in good health and CMV-seronegative. J is TRBJ1-3 and V is TRBV6-5, with TRBD1 as a possible D gene (6 bases). The CDR3 is CASRSGRHRDTIYF. The CDR3 DNA sequence: TGTGCCAGCAGGTCAGGGCGCCACAGGGACACCATATATTTT.